This is a list of T cell receptor beta chains from one sample in a study of cytomegalovirus exposure and HLA in healthy donors. Profiling relied on immunoSEQ multiplex PCR, and the TCRdb table lists in-frame clones only, not all of them. The table includes 110,000 to 150,000 clones, roughly 80% detected once. Sequencing was performed on PBMCs. The receptors come from a female donor in good health and CMV-seronegative. The CDR3 runs from the conserved cysteine through the conserved F or W. A D gene is named only where the DNA matches it firmly. Size is stated for part of the rows, as once, few or many counts, or as a class when the clone is expanded.

d_gene	v_gene	j_gene	abundance	CDR3nt	CDR3aa
NA	TRBV19	TRBJ1-5	NA	TGTGCCACCGAGACAGGCTACAATCAGCCCCAGCATTTT	CATETGYNQPQHF
NA	TRBV5-1	TRBJ2-5	NA	TGCGCCAGCAGCTTGAGTCCAGGAACGGCAGACCAAGAGACCCAGTACTTC	CASSLSPGTADQETQYF
TRBD2	TRBV29-1	TRBJ2-1	NA	TGCAGCGTTGAAGGGGTAGGACTAGCGGTTCGGGCTATAGGTAATGAGCAGTTCTTC	CSVEGVGLAVRAIGNEQFF
TRBD2	TRBV7-9	TRBJ2-3	NA	TGTGCCAGCAGCGGCGGGACTACGATACGCACAGATACGCAGTATTTT	CASSGGTTIRTDTQYF
TRBD2	TRBV27	TRBJ2-7	NA	TGTGCCAGCAGTTTTAAGGCGGGAGGCTACGAGCAGTACTTC	CASSFKAGGYEQYF
TRBD1	TRBV4-1	TRBJ2-7	few	TGCGCCAGCAGCCAAGATGGGACAGGAGACTACGAGCAGTACTTC	CASSQDGTGDYEQYF
NA	TRBV6-6	TRBJ2-1	NA	TGTGCCAGCAGTTTGCGACCGGGAGTTGGACACAATGAGCAGTTCTTC	CASSLRPGVGHNEQFF
TRBD1	TRBV5-1	TRBJ2-4	NA	TGCGCCAGCAGCTTGGTGGGGACAGGTTCCTCCCACATTCAGTACTTC	CASSLVGTGSSHIQYF
TRBD1	TRBV6-5	TRBJ1-1	NA	TGTGCCAGCACCGTGGACAGGGGGCTGACTGAAGCTTTCTTT	CASTVDRGLTEAFF
TRBD1	TRBV6-5	TRBJ1-4	NA	TGTGCCAGCAGTTCTCCGACAGGGGCGGGCGGTGAAAAACTGTTTTTT	CASSSPTGAGGEKLFF
NA	TRBV28	TRBJ2-7	NA	TGTGCCAGCACCAGCTCCTACGAGCAGTACTTC	CASTSSYEQYF
NA	TRBV7-9	TRBJ2-7	few	TGTGCCAGCAGCTTAGGGGGCCCCAGCTCCTACGAGCAGTACTTC	CASSLGGPSSYEQYF
NA	TRBV2	TRBJ1-4	NA	TGTGCCAGCAGGGCGGGTGAAAAACTGTTTTTT	CASRAGEKLFF
TRBD2	TRBV5-8	TRBJ2-1	NA	TGTGCCAGCAGCACGCGGGAGGATGAGCAGTTCTTC	CASSTREDEQFF
TRBD2	TRBV5-6	TRBJ2-5	NA	TGTGCCAGCAGCCCCACGGGACTACAAGAGACCCAGTACTTC	CASSPTGLQETQYF
NA	TRBV6-1	TRBJ2-2	NA	TGTGCCAGCAGTGAAAAGGAGTCCGGGGAGCTGTTTTTT	CASSEKESGELFF
NA	TRBV7-2	TRBJ2-2	NA	TGTGCCGGTCGAGCGAACACCGGGGAGCTGTTTTTT	CAGRANTGELFF
TRBD2	TRBV29-1	TRBJ2-5	NA	TGCAGCGTTGAATCTAGCGGGAGGGTTGGGACCCAGTACTTC	CSVESSGRVGTQYF
TRBD1	TRBV9	TRBJ1-2	NA	TGTGCCAGCAGCGCACAGGGGGTGTTTGGCTACACCTTC	CASSAQGVFGYTF
NA	TRBV5-6	TRBJ1-1	NA	TGTGCCAGCAGCCCTCAGGGTCGGATGGGAAACACTGAAGCTTTCTTT	CASSPQGRMGNTEAFF
TRBD1	TRBV28	TRBJ1-1	NA	TGTGCCAGCAGCACACACGGACAGGGGAACACTGAAGCTTTCTTT	CASSTHGQGNTEAFF
TRBD1	TRBV4-1	TRBJ1-5	few	TGCGCCAGCAGCCCGCTTCCGACAGGGGGCAATCAGCCCCAGCATTTT	CASSPLPTGGNQPQHF
NA	TRBV20-1	TRBJ1-1	NA	TGCAGTGCCCAATCGAACACTGAAGCTTTCTTT	CSAQSNTEAFF
TRBD1	TRBV6-1	TRBJ1-4	NA	TGTGCCAGCACAAGGGACAGAGGAGAAAAACTGTTTTTT	CASTRDRGEKLFF
TRBD2	TRBV5-4	TRBJ2-4	NA	TGTGCCAGCAGCACGGGACTAGCGGAAAAAAACATTCAGTACTTC	CASSTGLAEKNIQYF